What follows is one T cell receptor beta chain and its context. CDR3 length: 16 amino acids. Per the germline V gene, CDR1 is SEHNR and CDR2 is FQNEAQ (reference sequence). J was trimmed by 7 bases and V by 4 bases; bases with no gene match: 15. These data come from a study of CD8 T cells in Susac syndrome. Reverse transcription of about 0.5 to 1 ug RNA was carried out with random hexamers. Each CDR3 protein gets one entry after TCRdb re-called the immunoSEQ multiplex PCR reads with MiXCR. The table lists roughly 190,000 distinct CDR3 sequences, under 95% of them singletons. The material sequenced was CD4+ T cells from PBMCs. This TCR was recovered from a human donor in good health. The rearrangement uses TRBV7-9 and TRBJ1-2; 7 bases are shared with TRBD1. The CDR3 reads CASSSPDRAGVFGYTF. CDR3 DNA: TGTGCCAGCAGCTCGCCCGACAGGGCAGGGGTATTTGGCTACACCTTC.